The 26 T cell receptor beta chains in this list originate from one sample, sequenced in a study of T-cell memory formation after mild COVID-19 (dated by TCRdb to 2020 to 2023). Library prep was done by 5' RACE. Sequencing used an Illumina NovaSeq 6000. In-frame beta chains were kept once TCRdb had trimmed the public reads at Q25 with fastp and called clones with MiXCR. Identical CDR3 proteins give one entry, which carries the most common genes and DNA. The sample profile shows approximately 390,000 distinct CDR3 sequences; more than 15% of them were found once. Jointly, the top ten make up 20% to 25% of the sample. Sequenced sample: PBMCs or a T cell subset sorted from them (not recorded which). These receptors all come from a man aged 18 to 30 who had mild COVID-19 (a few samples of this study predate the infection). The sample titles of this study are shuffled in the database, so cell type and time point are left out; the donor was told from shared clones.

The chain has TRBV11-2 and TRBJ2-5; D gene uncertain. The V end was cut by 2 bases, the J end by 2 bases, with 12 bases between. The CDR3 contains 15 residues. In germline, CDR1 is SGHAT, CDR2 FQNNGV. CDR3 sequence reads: CASSLNDLKQETQYF. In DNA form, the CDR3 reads TGTGCCAGCAGCTTAAATGATCTCAAGCAAGAGACCCAGTACTTC.

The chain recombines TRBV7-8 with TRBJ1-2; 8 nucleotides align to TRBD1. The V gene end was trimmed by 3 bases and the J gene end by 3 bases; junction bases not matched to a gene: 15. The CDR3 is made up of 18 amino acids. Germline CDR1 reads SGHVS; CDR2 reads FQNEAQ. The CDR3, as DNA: TGTGCCAGCAGCTTGAAACCGGGACAGGCCCCACCTTACTATGGCTACACCTTC. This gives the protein CASSLKPGQAPPYYGYTF.

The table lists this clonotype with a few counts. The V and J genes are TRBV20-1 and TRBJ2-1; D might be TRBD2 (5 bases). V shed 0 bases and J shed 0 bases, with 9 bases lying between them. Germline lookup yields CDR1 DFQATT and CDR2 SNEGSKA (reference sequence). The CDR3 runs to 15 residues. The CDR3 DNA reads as TGCAGTGCTAGAGATGGAGGAAGCTCCTACAATGAGCAGTTCTTC. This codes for CSARDGGSSYNEQFF.

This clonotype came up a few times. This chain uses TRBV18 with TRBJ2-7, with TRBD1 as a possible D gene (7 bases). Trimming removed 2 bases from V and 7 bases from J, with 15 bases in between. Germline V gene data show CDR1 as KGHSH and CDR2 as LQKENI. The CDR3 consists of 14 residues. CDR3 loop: CASSPMAGGREQYF. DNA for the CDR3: TGTGCCAGCTCACCAATGGCAGGGGGGCGGGAGCAGTACTTC. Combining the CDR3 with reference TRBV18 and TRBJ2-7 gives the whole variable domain NAGVMQNPRHLVRRRGQEARLRCSPMKGHSHVYWYRQLPEEGLKFMVYLQKENIIDESGMPKERFSAEFPKEGPSILRIQQVVRGDSAAYFCASSPMAGGREQYFGPGTRLTVT.

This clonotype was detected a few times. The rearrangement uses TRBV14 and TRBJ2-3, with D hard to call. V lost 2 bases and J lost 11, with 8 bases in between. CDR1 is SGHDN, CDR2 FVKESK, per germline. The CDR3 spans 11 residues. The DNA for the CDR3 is TGTGCCAGCAGCCAATCCAGCGTGCAGTATTTT. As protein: CASSQSSVQYF.

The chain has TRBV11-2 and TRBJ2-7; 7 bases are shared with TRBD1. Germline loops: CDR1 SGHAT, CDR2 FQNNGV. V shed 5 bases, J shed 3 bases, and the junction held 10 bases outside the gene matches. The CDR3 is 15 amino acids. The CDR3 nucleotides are TGTGCCAGCAGCCGATTAAGGGACAGAAGCTACGAGCAGTACTTC. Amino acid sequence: CASSRLRDRSYEQYF.

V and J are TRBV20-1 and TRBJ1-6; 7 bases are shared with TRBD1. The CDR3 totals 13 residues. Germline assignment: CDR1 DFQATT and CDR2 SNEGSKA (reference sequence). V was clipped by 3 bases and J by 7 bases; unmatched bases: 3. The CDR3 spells CSARGQLNSPLHF. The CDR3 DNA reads TGCAGTGCTAGGGGACAGCTCAATTCACCCCTCCACTTT.

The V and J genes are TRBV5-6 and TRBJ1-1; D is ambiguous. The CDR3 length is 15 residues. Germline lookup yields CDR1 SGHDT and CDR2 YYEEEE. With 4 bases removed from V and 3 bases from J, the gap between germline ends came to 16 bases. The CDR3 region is CASSANRAQDTEAFF. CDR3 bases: TGTGCCAGCAGCGCGAACCGGGCGCAGGACACTGAAGCTTTCTTT.

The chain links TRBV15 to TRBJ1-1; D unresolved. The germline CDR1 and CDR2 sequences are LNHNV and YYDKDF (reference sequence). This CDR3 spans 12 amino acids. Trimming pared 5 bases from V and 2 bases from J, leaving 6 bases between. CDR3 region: CATSGRNTEAFF. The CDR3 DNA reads TGTGCCACCAGCGGGAGAAACACTGAAGCTTTCTTT.

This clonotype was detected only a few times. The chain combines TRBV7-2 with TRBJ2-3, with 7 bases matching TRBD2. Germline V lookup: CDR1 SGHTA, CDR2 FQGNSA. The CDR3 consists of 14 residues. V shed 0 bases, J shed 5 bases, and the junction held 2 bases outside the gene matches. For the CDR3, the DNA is TGTGCCAGCAGCTTAGCGGGGGGGATAGATACGCAGTATTTT. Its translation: CASSLAGGIDTQYF.

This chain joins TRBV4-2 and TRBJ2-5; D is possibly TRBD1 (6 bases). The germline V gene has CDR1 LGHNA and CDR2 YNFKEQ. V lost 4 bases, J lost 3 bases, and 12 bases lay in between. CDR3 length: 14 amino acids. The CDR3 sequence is CASSPGVREETQYF. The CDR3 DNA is TGTGCCAGCAGCCCAGGGGTTAGGGAAGAGACCCAGTACTTC.

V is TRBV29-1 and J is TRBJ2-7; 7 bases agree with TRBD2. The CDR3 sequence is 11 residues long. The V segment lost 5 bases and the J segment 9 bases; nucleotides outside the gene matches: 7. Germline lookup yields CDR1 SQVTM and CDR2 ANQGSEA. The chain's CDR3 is CSVPTSSRQYV. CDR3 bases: TGCAGCGTTCCGACTAGCTCGAGGCAGTACGTC.

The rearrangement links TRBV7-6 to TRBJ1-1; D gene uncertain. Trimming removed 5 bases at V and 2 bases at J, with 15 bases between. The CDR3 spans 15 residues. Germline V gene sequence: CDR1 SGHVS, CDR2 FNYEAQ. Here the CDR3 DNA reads TGTGCCAGCAGCCAAGCCGGGATACCTAACACTGAAGCTTTCTTT. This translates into CASSQAGIPNTEAFF.

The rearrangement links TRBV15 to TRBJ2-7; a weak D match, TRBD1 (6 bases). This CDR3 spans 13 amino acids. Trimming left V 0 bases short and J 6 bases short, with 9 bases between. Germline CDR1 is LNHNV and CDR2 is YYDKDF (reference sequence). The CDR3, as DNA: TGTGCCACCAGCAGAGATCAGGGGTCCGAGCAGTACTTC. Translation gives CATSRDQGSEQYF.

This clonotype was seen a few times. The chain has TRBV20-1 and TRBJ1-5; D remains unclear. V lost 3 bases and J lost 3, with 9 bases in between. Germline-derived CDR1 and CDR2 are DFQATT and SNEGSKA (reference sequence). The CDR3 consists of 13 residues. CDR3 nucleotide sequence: TGCAGTGCTAGTCAGTATATCAATCAGCCCCAGCATTTT. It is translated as CSASQYINQPQHF.

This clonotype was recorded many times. Written as DNA, the CDR3 is TGTGCCAGCGTGACTGGGGGATCGGGTTCACCCCTCCACTTT. Amino acids: CASVTGGSGSPLHF. V gene TRBV6-6 combines with J gene TRBJ1-6, with a weak D call TRBD1 (5 bases). Per germline, CDR1 MNHNY and CDR2 SVGAGI (reference sequence). The germline V and J ends were trimmed by 8 bases and 9 bases, with 17 bases remaining between them. This CDR3 is built from 14 residues.

Here the CDR3 reads CASSVGDSPDTQYF. CDR3 in DNA: TGTGCCAGCAGCGTAGGGGATAGCCCAGATACGCAGTATTTT. The rearrangement joins TRBV9 to TRBJ2-3; D uncertain. CDR1 and CDR2 from the germline V gene are SGDLS and YYNGEE. The CDR3 totals 14 residues. V lost 0 bases and J 4 bases, leaving 9 bases between the germline ends. Looking up the rest from reference TRBV9 and TRBJ2-3 gives the full variable domain: DSGVTQTPKHLITATGQRVTLRCSPRSGDLSVYWYQQSLDQGLQFLIQYYNGEERAKGNILERFSAQQFPDLHSELNLSSLELGDSALYFCASSVGDSPDTQYFGPGTRLTVL.

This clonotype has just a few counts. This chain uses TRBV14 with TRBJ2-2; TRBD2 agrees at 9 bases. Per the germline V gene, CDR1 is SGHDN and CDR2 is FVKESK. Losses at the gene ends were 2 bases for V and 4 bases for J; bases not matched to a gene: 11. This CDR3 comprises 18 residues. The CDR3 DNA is TGTGCCAGCAGCCAATGGGCACTAGCGGGTCTATTCACCGGGGAGCTGTTTTTT. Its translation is CASSQWALAGLFTGELFF.

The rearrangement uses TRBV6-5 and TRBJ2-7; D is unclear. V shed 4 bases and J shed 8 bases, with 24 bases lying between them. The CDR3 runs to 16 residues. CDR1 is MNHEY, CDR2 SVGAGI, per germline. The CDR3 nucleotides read TGTGCCAGCAGTTCTTCCTACGTCGTGGACCCCTTAAAGCAGTACGTC. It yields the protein CASSSSYVVDPLKQYV.

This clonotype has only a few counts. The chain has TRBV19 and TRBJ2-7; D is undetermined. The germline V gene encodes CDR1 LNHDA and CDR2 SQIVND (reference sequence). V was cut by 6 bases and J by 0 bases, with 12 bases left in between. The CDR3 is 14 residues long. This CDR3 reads CASRTSPFSYEQYF. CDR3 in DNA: TGTGCCAGTAGGACCTCGCCATTCTCCTACGAGCAGTACTTC.

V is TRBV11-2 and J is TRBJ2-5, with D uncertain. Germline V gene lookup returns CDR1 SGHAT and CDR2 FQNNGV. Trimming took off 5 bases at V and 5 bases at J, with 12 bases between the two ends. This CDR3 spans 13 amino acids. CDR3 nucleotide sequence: TGTGCCAGCAGCGCGCAAGTTCGGGAGACCCAGTACTTC. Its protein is CASSAQVRETQYF.

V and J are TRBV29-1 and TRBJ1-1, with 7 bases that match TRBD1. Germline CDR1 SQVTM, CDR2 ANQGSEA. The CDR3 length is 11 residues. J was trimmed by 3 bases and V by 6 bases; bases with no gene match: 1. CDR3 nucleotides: TGCAGCGTCGACAGGGACACTGAAGCTTTCTTT. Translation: CSVDRDTEAFF.

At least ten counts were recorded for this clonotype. The CDR3 loop reads CASSPNDSSSYEQYF. The CDR3, as DNA: TGTGCCAGCAGTCCTAACGACAGTAGCTCCTACGAGCAGTACTTC. V and J are TRBV28 and TRBJ2-7; possibly TRBD1 for D (5 bases). V was clipped by 5 bases and J by 0 bases, with 14 bases between them. The CDR3 is made up of 15 amino acids. The germline CDR1 and CDR2 sequences are MDHEN and SYDVKM.

CDR3 sequence (DNA): TGCGCCAGCAGCTTCGGGGGGGGCCGTAGTGTGACGCAGTATTTT. As protein: CASSFGGGRSVTQYF. This chain uses TRBV10-2 with TRBJ2-3; 8 bases are a match to TRBD2. CDR3 length equals 15 residues. The germline V gene encodes CDR1 WSHSY and CDR2 SAAADI. The V segment lost 6 bases and the J segment 9 bases; nucleotides outside the gene matches: 14.

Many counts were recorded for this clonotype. The CDR3 spells CASSPSIRVTGELFF. CDR3 DNA sequence: TGTGCCAGCAGCCCGAGCATCAGGGTTACCGGGGAGCTGTTTTTT. The gene calls are TRBV7-2 and TRBJ2-2, with a tentative D call TRBD1 (5 bases). Per germline, CDR1 SGHTA and CDR2 FQGNSA. The germline V and J ends were trimmed by 5 bases and 5 bases, with 15 bases remaining between them. This CDR3 has 15 residues.

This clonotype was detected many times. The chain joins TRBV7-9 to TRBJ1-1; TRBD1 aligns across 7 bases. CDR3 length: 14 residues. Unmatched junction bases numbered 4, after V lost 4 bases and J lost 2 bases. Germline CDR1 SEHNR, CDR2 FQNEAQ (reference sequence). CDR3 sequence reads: CASSSRGGNTEAFF. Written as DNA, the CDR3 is TGTGCCAGCAGCTCCCGAGGGGGCAACACTGAAGCTTTCTTT.